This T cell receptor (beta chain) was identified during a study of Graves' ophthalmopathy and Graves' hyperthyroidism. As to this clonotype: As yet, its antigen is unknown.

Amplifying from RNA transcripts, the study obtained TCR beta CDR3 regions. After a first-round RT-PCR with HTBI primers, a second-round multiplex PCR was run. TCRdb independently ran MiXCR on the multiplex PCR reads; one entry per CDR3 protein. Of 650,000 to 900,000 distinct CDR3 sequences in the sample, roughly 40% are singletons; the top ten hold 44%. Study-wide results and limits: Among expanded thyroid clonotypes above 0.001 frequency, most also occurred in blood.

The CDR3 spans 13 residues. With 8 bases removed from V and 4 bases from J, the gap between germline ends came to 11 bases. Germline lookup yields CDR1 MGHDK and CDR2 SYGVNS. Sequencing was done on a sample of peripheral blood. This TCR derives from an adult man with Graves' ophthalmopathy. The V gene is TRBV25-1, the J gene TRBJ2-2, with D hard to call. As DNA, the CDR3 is TGTGCCAGCGTGGGTAGGACCACCGGGGAGCTGTTTTTT. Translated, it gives CASVGRTTGELFF.